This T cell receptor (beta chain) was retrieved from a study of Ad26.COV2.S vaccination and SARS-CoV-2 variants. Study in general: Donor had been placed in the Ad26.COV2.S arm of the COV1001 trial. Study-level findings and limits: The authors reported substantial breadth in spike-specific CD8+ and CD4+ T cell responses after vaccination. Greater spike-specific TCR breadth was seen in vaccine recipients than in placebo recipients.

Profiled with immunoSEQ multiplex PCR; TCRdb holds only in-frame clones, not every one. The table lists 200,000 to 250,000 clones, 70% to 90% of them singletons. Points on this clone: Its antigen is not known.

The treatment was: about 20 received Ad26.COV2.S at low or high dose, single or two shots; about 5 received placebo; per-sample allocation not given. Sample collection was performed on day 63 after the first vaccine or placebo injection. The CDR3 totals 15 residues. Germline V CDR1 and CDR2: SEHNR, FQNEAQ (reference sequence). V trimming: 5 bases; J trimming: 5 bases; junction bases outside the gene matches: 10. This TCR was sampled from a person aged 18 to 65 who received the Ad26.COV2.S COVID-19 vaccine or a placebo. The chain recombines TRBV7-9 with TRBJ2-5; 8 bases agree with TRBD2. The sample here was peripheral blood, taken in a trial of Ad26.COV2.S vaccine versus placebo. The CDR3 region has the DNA TGTGCCAGCAGCGCGAGCGGGAGTGGTGGGGAGACCCAGTACTTC. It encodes CASSASGSGGETQYF.